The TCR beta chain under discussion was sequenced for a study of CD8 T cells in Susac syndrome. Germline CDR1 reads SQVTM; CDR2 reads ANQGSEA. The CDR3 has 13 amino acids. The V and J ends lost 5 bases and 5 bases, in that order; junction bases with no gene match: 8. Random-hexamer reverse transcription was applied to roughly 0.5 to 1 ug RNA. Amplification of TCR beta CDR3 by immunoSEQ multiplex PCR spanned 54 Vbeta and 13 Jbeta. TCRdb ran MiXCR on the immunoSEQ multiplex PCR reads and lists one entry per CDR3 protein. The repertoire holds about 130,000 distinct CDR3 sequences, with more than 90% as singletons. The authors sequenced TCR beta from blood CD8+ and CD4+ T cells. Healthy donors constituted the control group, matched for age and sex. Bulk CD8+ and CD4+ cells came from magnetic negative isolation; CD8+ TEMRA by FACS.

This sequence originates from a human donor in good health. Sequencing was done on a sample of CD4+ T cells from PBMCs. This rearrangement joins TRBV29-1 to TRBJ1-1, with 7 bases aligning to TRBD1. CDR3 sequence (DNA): TGCAGCGTTCACAGGGGAATAGGGACTGAAGCTTTCTTT. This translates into CSVHRGIGTEAFF.